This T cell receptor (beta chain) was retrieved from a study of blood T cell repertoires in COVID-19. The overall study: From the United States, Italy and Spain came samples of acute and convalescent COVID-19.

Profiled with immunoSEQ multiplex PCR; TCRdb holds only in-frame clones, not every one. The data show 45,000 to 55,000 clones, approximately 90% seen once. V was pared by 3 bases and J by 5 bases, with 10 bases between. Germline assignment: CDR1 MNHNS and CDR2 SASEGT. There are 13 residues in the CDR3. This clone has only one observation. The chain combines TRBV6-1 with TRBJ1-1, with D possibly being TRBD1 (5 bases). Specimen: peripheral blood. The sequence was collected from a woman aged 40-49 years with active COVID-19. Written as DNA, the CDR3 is TGTGCCAGCAGTGATCAGGGTTCGACTGAAGCTTTCTTT. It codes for CASSDQGSTEAFF.